This T cell receptor (beta chain) was retrieved from a study of blood T cells in healthy people across ages. Study findings and constraints: Whereas aged donors had fewer naive CD4+ cells, long-lived donors had more of them and higher diversity.

It was with a sample-barcoded 5' primer and a J-beta primer mix that a second PCR of roughly 6 to 11 cycles was run. All cDNA molecules were each tagged by a template-switch adaptor with 12 random nucleotides. TCRdb reprocessed the 5' RACE reads via MiXCR and lists one record per CDR3 protein. The sample includes approximately 690,000 distinct CDR3 sequences, around 43% seen only once; the top ten take around 30%. Donation came from healthy Caucasian individuals in Russia who were aged roughly 6 to 95. Each donor supplied ten milliliters of peripheral blood. As for this clonotype: Its antigen is unknown.

Sequencing used blood. This TCR was sampled from an elderly man in good health.

The CDR3 nucleotides read TGTGCCAGCAGCTTACATGGTGCGGAGAGAGGGGACGGCTACACCTTC. Its translation: CASSLHGAERGDGYTF. This rearrangement joins TRBV7-3 to TRBJ1-2; maybe TRBD1 (5 bases). The CDR3 covers 16 residues. Germline V lookup: CDR1 SGHTA, CDR2 FQGTGA. Trimming took 2 bases from V and 8 from J, leaving 21 bases between them.